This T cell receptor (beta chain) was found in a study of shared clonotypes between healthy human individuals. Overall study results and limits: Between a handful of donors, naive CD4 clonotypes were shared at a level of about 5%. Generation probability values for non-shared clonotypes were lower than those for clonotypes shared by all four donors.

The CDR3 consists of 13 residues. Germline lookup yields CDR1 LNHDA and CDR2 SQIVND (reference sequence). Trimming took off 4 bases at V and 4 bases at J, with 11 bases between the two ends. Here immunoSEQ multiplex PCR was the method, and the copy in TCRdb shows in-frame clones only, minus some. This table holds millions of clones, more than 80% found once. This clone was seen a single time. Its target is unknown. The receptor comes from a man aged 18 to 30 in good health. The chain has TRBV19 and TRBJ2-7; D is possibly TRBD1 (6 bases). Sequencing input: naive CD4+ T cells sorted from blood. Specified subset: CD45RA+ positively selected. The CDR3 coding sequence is TGTGCCAGTAGTAGACAGGCCCTATACGAGCAGTACTTC. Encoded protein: CASSRQALYEQYF.